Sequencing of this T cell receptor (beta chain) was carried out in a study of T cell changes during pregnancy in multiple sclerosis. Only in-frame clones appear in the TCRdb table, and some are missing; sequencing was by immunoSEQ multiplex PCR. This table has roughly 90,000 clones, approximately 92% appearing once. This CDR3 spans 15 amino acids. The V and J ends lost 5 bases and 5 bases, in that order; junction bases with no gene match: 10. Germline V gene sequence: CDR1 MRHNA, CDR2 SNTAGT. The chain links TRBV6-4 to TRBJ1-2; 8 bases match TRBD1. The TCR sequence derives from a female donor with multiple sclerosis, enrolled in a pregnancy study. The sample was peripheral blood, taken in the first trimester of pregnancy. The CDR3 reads CASSSTGTGLYGYTF. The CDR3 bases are TGTGCCAGCAGTTCCACCGGGACAGGACTGTATGGCTACACCTTC.